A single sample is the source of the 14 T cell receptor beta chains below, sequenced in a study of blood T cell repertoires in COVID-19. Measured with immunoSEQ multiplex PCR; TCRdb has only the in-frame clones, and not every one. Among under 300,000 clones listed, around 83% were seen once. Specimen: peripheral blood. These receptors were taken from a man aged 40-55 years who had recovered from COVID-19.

CDR3: CASSHRRASYNEQFF. Written as DNA, the CDR3 is TGTGCCAGCAGTCATAGGAGGGCCTCCTACAATGAGCAGTTCTTC. The V call is TRBV7-9, the J call TRBJ2-1, with D possibly TRBD2 on 6 matching bases. The germline V and J ends were trimmed by 6 bases and 0 bases, with 12 bases remaining between them. This CDR3 contains 15 residues. CDR1 and CDR2 from the germline V gene are SEHNR and FQNEAQ (reference sequence).

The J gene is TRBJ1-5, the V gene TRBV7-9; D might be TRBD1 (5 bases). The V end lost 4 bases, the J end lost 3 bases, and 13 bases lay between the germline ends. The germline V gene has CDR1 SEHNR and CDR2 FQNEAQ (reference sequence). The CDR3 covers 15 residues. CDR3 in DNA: TGTGCCAGCAGCTACGGCAGGGCCCCCAATCAGCCCCAGCATTTT. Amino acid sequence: CASSYGRAPNQPQHF.

The CDR3 loop reads CASSLQGSGSYEQYF. DNA of the CDR3: TGTGCCAGCAGCCTACAGGGGTCAGGCTCCTACGAGCAGTACTTC. The V gene is TRBV5-4, the J gene TRBJ2-7; TRBD1 agrees at 7 bases. The CDR3 has 15 residues. Trimming took 4 bases from V and 0 from J; bases not matched to a gene: 7. Germline assignment: CDR1 SGHNT and CDR2 YYREEE (reference sequence). The full variable domain, in which reference TRBV5-4 and TRBJ2-7 provide the parts outside the CDR3, is ETGVTQSPTHLIKTRGQQVTLRCSSQSGHNTVSWYQQALGQGPQFIFQYYREEENGRGNFPPRFSGLQFPNYSSELNVNALELDDSALYLCASSLQGSGSYEQYFGPGTRLTVT.

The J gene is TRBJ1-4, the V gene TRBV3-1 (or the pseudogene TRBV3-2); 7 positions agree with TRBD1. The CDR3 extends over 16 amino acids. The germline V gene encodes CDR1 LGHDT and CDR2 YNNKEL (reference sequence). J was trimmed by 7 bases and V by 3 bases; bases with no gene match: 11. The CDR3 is CASSHSGTGDIEKLFF. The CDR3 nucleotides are TGTGCCAGCAGCCATTCGGGAACAGGGGATATTGAAAAACTGTTTTTT.

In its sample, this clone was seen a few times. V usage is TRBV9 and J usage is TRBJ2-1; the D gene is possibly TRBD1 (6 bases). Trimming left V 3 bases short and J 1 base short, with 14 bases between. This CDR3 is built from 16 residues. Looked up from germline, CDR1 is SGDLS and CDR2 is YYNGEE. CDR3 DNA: TGTGCCAGCAGCGCGACAGGACAAAGTTCCTACAATGAGCAGTTCTTC. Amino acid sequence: CASSATGQSSYNEQFF.

Written as DNA, the CDR3 is TGTGCCAGCAGCCCCCCGACAGGGGCAGAAGCTTTCTTT. Protein: CASSPPTGAEAFF. V and J are TRBV7-9 and TRBJ1-1; 8 nucleotides match TRBD1. With V trimmed by 5 bases and J by 8 bases, 7 bases remained unmatched. Germline loops: CDR1 SEHNR, CDR2 FQNEAQ (reference sequence). CDR3 length equals 13 residues.

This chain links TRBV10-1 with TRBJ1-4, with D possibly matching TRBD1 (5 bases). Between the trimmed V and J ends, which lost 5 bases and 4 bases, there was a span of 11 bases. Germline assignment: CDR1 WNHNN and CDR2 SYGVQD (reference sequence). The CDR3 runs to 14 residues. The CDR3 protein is CASSSGGNNEKLFF. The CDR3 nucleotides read TGCGCCAGCAGTTCGGGGGGAAATAATGAAAAACTGTTTTTT.

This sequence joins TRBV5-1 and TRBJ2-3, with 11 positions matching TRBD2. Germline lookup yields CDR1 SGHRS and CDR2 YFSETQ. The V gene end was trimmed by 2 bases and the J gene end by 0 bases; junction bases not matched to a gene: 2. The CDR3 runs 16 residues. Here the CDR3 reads CASSFSGRASTDTQYF. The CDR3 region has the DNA TGCGCCAGCAGCTTTAGCGGGAGGGCCAGCACAGATACGCAGTATTTT.

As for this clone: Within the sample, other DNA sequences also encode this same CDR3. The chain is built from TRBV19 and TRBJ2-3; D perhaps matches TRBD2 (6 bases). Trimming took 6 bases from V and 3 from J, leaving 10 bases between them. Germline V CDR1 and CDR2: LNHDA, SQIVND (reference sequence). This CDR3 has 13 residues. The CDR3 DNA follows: TGTGCCAGTAGGGGGGGAGCAACAGATACGCAGTATTTT. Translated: CASRGGATDTQYF. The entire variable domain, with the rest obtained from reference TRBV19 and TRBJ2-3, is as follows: DGGITQSPKYLFRKEGQNVTLSCEQNLNHDAMYWYRQDPGQGLRLIYYSQIVNDFQKGDIAEGYSVSREKKESFPLTVTSAQKNPTAFYLCASRGGATDTQYFGPGTRLTVL.

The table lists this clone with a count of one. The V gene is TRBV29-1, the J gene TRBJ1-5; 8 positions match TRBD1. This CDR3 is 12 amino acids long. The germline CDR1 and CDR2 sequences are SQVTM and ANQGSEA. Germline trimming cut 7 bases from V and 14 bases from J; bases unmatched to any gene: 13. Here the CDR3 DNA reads TGCAGCGCAACCAGTGGACAGGGTTCCGAGCATTTT. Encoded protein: CSATSGQGSEHF.

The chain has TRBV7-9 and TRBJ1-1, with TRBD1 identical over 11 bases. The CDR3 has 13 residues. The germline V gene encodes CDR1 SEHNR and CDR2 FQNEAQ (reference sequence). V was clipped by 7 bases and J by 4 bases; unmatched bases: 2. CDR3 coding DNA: TGTGCCAGCACCGGGACAGGGGGCACTGAAGCTTTCTTT. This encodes CASTGTGGTEAFF.

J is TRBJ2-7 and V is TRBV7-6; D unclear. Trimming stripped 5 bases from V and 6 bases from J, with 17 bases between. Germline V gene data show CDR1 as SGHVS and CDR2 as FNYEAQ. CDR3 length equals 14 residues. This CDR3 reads CASSVDPRATEQYF. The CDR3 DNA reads TGTGCCAGCAGCGTTGACCCTAGAGCGACCGAGCAGTACTTC.

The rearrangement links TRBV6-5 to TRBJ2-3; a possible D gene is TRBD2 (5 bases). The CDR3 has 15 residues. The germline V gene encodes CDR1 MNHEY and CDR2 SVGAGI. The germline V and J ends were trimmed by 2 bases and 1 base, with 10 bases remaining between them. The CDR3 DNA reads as TGTGCCAGCAGTTACGAGGGATTAGGCACAGATACGCAGTATTTT. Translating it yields CASSYEGLGTDTQYF.

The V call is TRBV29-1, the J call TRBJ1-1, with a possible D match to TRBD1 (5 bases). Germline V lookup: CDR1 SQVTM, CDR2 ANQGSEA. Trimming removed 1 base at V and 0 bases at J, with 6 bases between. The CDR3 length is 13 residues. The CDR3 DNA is TGCAGCGTTGAAGGACAGTTGAACACTGAAGCTTTCTTT. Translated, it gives CSVEGQLNTEAFF.